The 17 T cell receptor beta chains below come from one sample, sequenced in a study of T cells in localized non-small cell lung cancer. Generated by immunoSEQ multiplex PCR, the TCRdb table keeps only in-frame clones and is missing some. Of under 7,500 clones in the sample, approximately 43% were seen once. The specimen comprised lymph node tissue, sampled before any cancer treatment. All receptors derive from a man aged 40 to 70 with stage I lung adenocarcinoma.

This clone appeared a few times. The chain employs TRBV6-8 and TRBJ2-7; 8 bases agree with TRBD1. Germline V gene data show CDR1 as MNHGY and CDR2 as SAAAGT. The CDR3 spans 13 residues. V was clipped by 6 bases and J by 5 bases; unmatched bases: 6. The CDR3 reads CASSERQGNEQYF. The CDR3 DNA reads TGTGCCAGCAGCGAAAGACAGGGGAACGAGCAGTACTTC.

The chain employs TRBV29-1 and TRBJ2-1; 8 bases align to TRBD1. The CDR3 has 18 residues. Germline V gene lookup returns CDR1 SQVTM and CDR2 ANQGSEA. J gave up 0 bases and V 0 bases, and 10 bases lay outside the gene matches. The CDR3 nucleotides are TGCAGCGTTGAAGATGGAAGCCGGGACAGGAGCTCCTACAATGAGCAGTTCTTC. Residues: CSVEDGSRDRSSYNEQFF.

The chain uses TRBV25-1 and TRBJ2-1, with D maybe TRBD2 (5 bases). Looked up from germline, CDR1 is MGHDK and CDR2 is SYGVNS. Trimming cost V 1 base and J 0 bases, with 10 bases left between them. CDR3 length: 16 amino acids. The CDR3: CASSEFSAYSYNEQFF. In DNA form, the CDR3 reads TGTGCCAGCAGTGAATTTAGCGCATACTCCTACAATGAGCAGTTCTTC. The whole variable domain, remainder taken from reference TRBV25-1 and TRBJ2-1, is EADIYQTPRYLVIGTGKKITLECSQTMGHDKMYWYQQDPGMELHLIHYSYGVNSTEKGDLSSESTVSRIRTEHFPLTLESARPSHTSQYLCASSEFSAYSYNEQFFGPGTRLTVL.

This clone was detected a few times. CDR3 in DNA: TGTGCCAGCAGTGATCAGGTTTTTAACTATGGCTACACCTTC. It translates to CASSDQVFNYGYTF. The chain has TRBV2 and TRBJ1-2; D remains ambiguous. CDR1 is SNHLY and CDR2 is FYNNEI in the germline V gene. The length of the CDR3 is 14 residues. V was shortened by 3 bases and J by 1 base, with 9 bases between the two germline ends.

The V gene is TRBV11-3, the J gene TRBJ2-2; D gene unclear. The ends were cut back, 2 bases at V and 7 bases at J, with 14 bases in the middle. The germline gives CDR1 SGHNT, CDR2 YENEEA. The CDR3 loop spans 15 amino acids. The CDR3 is CASSLIGQSNGELFF. DNA of the CDR3: TGTGCCAGCAGCTTAATCGGGCAGTCAAACGGGGAGCTGTTTTTT.

This clone was picked up a small number of times. The chain carries TRBV7-6 and TRBJ1-3; possible D gene TRBD1, 6 bases. This CDR3 comprises 16 residues. From germline, CDR1 is SGHVS and CDR2 FNYEAQ. V lost 3 bases and J 0 bases, leaving 12 bases between the germline ends. CDR3 region: CASSLGGVSSGNTIYF. For the CDR3, the DNA is TGTGCCAGCAGCTTGGGGGGCGTCAGCTCTGGAAACACCATATATTTT.

Concerning this clone itself: The same CDR3 also results from other DNA sequences found in this sample. This chain links TRBV15 with TRBJ2-7; D remains ambiguous. Germline CDR1 LNHNV, CDR2 YYDKDF (reference sequence). The CDR3 has 14 residues. V gave up 0 bases and J gave up 0 bases, with 6 bases separating them. The CDR3 protein is CATSREGLSYEQYF. The DNA for the CDR3 is TGTGCCACCAGCAGAGAAGGGCTCTCCTACGAGCAGTACTTC.

The gene calls are TRBV10-2 and TRBJ2-3; 7 nucleotides match TRBD2. J was trimmed by 0 bases and V by 0 bases; bases with no gene match: 3. The CDR3 runs to 16 residues. From germline, CDR1 is WSHSY and CDR2 SAAADI. The CDR3, as DNA: TGCGCCAGCAGTGAGTCGCGAGCGGGAAGCACAGATACGCAGTATTTT. It yields the protein CASSESRAGSTDTQYF.

This chain uses TRBV9 with TRBJ1-1; tentative D call: TRBD1 (5 bases). Between the trimmed V and J ends, which lost 4 bases and 4 bases, there was a span of 8 bases. This CDR3 is 12 amino acids long. Germline CDR1 reads SGDLS; CDR2 reads YYNGEE. In nucleotides, the CDR3 is TGTGCCAGCAGCCGGGGGAGCACTGAAGCTTTCTTT. It yields the protein CASSRGSTEAFF. Using reference TRBV9 and TRBJ1-1 for the parts outside the CDR3, the full variable domain is DSGVTQTPKHLITATGQRVTLRCSPRSGDLSVYWYQQSLDQGLQFLIQYYNGEERAKGNILERFSAQQFPDLHSELNLSSLELGDSALYFCASSRGSTEAFFGQGTRLTVV.

CDR3 amino acids: CASSLVGGQVNTEAFF. CDR3 nucleotide sequence: TGTGCCAGCAGTTTAGTGGGGGGTCAGGTGAACACTGAAGCTTTCTTT. The genes are TRBV28 and TRBJ1-1; TRBD1 might be the D (5 bases). Between the trimmed V and J ends, which lost 2 bases and 0 bases, there was a span of 13 bases. The V gene's germline CDR1 is MDHEN and CDR2 SYDVKM. The CDR3 has 16 residues.

V gene TRBV30 combines with J gene TRBJ2-6; D gene unclear. The germline V gene has CDR1 GTSNPN and CDR2 SVGIG (reference sequence). Between the trimmed V and J ends, which lost 4 bases and 0 bases, there was a span of 4 bases. This CDR3 spans 13 amino acids. In DNA form, the CDR3 reads TGTGCCTGGATAGACTCTGGGGCCAACGTCCTGACTTTC. It yields the protein CAWIDSGANVLTF.

In its sample, this clone was seen a few times. V gene TRBV6-8 combines with J gene TRBJ2-5; perhaps D is TRBD1 or TRBD2 (6 bases each). In germline, CDR1 is MNHGY, CDR2 SAAAGT. The CDR3 extends over 15 amino acids. Trimming cost V 5 bases and J 0 bases, with 13 bases left between them. The CDR3 sequence is CASSPNGGYQETQYF. The CDR3 DNA follows: TGTGCCAGCAGTCCCAACGGGGGCTACCAAGAGACCCAGTACTTC.

This clone was seen only a few times. This CDR3 reads CASSEALDTQYF. The CDR3 nucleotides read TGTGCCAGCAGTGAGGCTCTAGATACGCAGTATTTT. The V gene is TRBV2, the J gene TRBJ2-3; the D is unclear. V was clipped by 3 bases and J by 5 bases, with 6 bases between them. The CDR3 totals 12 residues. CDR1 is SNHLY, CDR2 FYNNEI, per germline.

The V gene is TRBV10-3, the J gene TRBJ2-1, with 9 positions matching TRBD2. CDR3 length: 16 amino acids. V dropped 0 bases and J dropped 6; count of bases not matched to a gene: 6. Germline loops: CDR1 ENHRY, CDR2 SYGVKD. CDR3 DNA sequence: TGTGCCATCAGTGAGTCGGCGCCGGGACTAGCCAATGAGCAGTTCTTC. This encodes CAISESAPGLANEQFF.

The chain has TRBV28 and TRBJ1-5; D unresolved. Trimming stripped 6 bases from V and 3 bases from J, with 9 bases between. This CDR3 has 13 residues. Germline V gene sequence: CDR1 MDHEN, CDR2 SYDVKM. The CDR3 region is CASRWENNQPQHF. CDR3 nucleotides: TGTGCCAGCAGATGGGAGAACAATCAGCCCCAGCATTTT.

This sequence joins TRBV6-8 and TRBJ1-1; 10 bases match TRBD1. With 0 bases clipped from V and 5 bases from J, the junction kept 3 bases outside the gene matches. Germline CDR1 and CDR2: MNHGY and SAAAGT. The CDR3 extends over 15 amino acids. The DNA of the CDR3 is TGTGCCAGCAGTTACTCGACAGGGGGCCGGACTGAAGCTTTCTTT. The encoded protein is CASSYSTGGRTEAFF.

V and J are TRBV6-8 and TRBJ2-7; 9 bases line up with TRBD2. Germline loops: CDR1 MNHGY, CDR2 SAAAGT. V trimming: 10 bases; J trimming: 2 bases; junction bases outside the gene matches: 6. This CDR3 comprises 13 residues. In DNA form, the CDR3 reads TGTGCCATTTCTAGCGGGATTACCTACGAGCAGTACTTC. It codes for CAISSGITYEQYF.